The T cell receptor beta chain under discussion was sequenced for a study of cytomegalovirus exposure and HLA in healthy donors. Study-wide context: The approximately 110 validation repertoires used the same platform as the 666 first-cohort repertoires, a later analysis reported.

Germline V gene sequence: CDR1 SGHRS, CDR2 YFSETQ. V was cut by 0 bases and J by 0 bases, with 10 bases left in between. This CDR3 is 15 amino acids long. Study-wide points: Investigators reported 150 to 200 TCR beta chains as tied to cytomegalovirus.

Sequencing was performed with immunoSEQ multiplex PCR; in TCRdb, only in-frame clones are kept and a portion is missing. The sample has 250,000 to 400,000 clones, 88% seen once. On this clone: Its antigen is not identified. This CDR3 is also generated by other DNA sequences in the sample.

This sequence joins TRBV5-1 and TRBJ2-7; weak D call: TRBD1 (5 bases). The specimen sequenced was PBMCs. The source is a man between 25 and 39 years old in good health and CMV-seronegative. In DNA, the CDR3 is TGCGCCAGCAGCTTGGTTCAGGGCAGCTCCTACGAGCAGTACTTC. It is translated as CASSLVQGSSYEQYF. The complete variable domain, with remaining parts taken from reference TRBV5-1 and TRBJ2-7, reads KAGVTQTPRYLIKTRGQQVTLSCSPISGHRSVSWYQQTPGQGLQFLFEYFSETQRNKGNFPGRFSGRQFSNSRSEMNVSTLELGDSALYLCASSLVQGSSYEQYFGPGTRLTVT.